A single sample is the source of the 14 T cell receptor beta chains below, sequenced in a study of blood T cells in healthy people across ages (dated by TCRdb to the mid-2010s). Libraries were prepared through 5' RACE. Sequencing used an Illumina HiSeq 2500. The second PCR ran for roughly 7 to 12 cycles and used a J-beta primer mix along with a sample-barcoded 5' primer. TCRdb took the public reads, trimmed them with fastp at Q25, ran MiXCR for clone calling and kept in-frame beta chains. Every CDR3 protein is listed once, alongside the most common genes and DNA of its rows. For this sample there are over a million distinct CDR3 sequences; approximately 59% appear just once. Of the sample, over 6.5% is held by the ten largest clones. The sequencing input was blood. The source of these receptors is a man between 18 and 35 years old in good health.

The V gene is TRBV24-1, the J gene TRBJ2-5; 7 bases are shared with TRBD1. CDR1 and CDR2 (germline): KGHDR, SFDVKD. V shed 2 bases and J 5 bases; nucleotides not matched to a gene: 4. The CDR3 consists of 14 residues. This CDR3 reads CATSDSTGRETQYF. In nucleotides, the CDR3 is TGTGCCACCAGTGATTCGACAGGGCGGGAGACCCAGTACTTC.

The chain uses TRBV4-3 and TRBJ1-5, with 7 nucleotides matching TRBD1. V trimming: 2 bases; J trimming: 6 bases; junction bases outside the gene matches: 7. This CDR3 has 15 residues. Germline-derived CDR1 and CDR2 are LGHNA and YSLEER. CDR3 amino acids: CASSQHRGRGQPQHF. The CDR3 DNA reads TGCGCCAGCAGCCAACACAGGGGTAGGGGTCAGCCCCAGCATTTT.

The chain carries TRBV12-3 or TRBV12-4 and TRBJ1-1, with unresolved D. This CDR3 contains 18 residues. Trimming pared 5 bases from V and 0 bases from J, leaving 22 bases between. Here the CDR3 reads CASSPVSPGVGMNTEAFF. DNA for the CDR3: TGTGCCAGCAGTCCGGTTAGCCCCGGGGTGGGAATGAACACTGAAGCTTTCTTT.

This clonotype has more than one count but fewer than ten. This chain connects TRBV18 to TRBJ1-1; 10 bases are shared with TRBD1. Germline CDR1 reads KGHSH; CDR2 reads LQKENI. V was clipped by 1 base and J by 3 bases; unmatched bases: 2. This CDR3 spans 15 amino acids. The CDR3 DNA reads TGTGCCAGCTCACCACTGGGACAGGGGTACACTGAAGCTTTCTTT. It translates to CASSPLGQGYTEAFF.

The chain joins TRBV6-5 to TRBJ1-6; no clear D gene. CDR1 MNHEY and CDR2 SVGAGI come from the germline V gene. Trimming left V 6 bases short and J 0 bases short, with 9 bases between. The CDR3 spans 15 residues. Written as DNA, the CDR3 is TGTGCCAGCAGCCCAGTCCTCTCCTATAATTCACCCCTCCACTTT. It is translated as CASSPVLSYNSPLHF.

This clonotype is a singleton in its sample. The rearrangement joins TRBV7-2 to TRBJ2-1, with D possibly being TRBD1 (6 bases). The CDR3 extends over 16 amino acids. Trimming removed 5 bases at V and 5 bases at J, with 19 bases between. Germline V gene lookup returns CDR1 SGHTA and CDR2 FQGNSA. Here the CDR3 reads CASSTPSGQFNNEQFF. In nucleotides, the CDR3 is TGTGCCAGCAGCACCCCATCCGGACAGTTCAACAATGAGCAGTTCTTC.

The chain combines TRBV29-1 with TRBJ2-7; D possibly corresponds to TRBD1 (5 bases). V gave up 7 bases and J gave up 5 bases, with 15 bases separating them. The CDR3 length is 12 residues. Germline V gene data show CDR1 as SQVTM and CDR2 as ANQGSEA. The CDR3 sequence is CSARPQVDEQYF. As DNA, the CDR3 is TGCAGCGCCAGGCCACAGGTGGACGAGCAGTACTTC.

This clonotype was counted only a few times. The V call is TRBV29-1, the J call TRBJ2-4, with D perhaps TRBD1 or TRBD2 (5 bases each). V lost 3 bases to trimming and J lost 3 bases, with 6 bases between them. The CDR3 spans 12 residues. CDR1 SQVTM and CDR2 ANQGSEA come from the germline V gene. The CDR3 protein is CSVERGKNIQYF. In nucleotides, the CDR3 is TGCAGCGTTGAGAGGGGCAAAAACATTCAGTACTTC.

The chain joins TRBV5-1 to TRBJ2-3, with D possibly matching TRBD2 (5 bases). Trimming took off 6 bases at V and 6 bases at J, with 17 bases between the two ends. The CDR3 is 14 amino acids. Germline loops: CDR1 SGHRS, CDR2 YFSETQ. In DNA, the CDR3 is TGCGCCAGCACCAGCGGATCATCCCTGGATACGCAGTATTTT. Protein: CASTSGSSLDTQYF.

The V and J genes are TRBV29-1 and TRBJ2-1; D may correspond to TRBD1 or TRBD2 (6 bases each). Trimming took 5 bases from V and 6 from J, leaving 20 bases between them. CDR3 size: 15 residues. CDR1 and CDR2 from the germline V gene are SQVTM and ANQGSEA. The CDR3: CSVKGGTPLTNEQFF. CDR3 bases: TGCAGCGTTAAAGGGGGGACTCCACTCACCAATGAGCAGTTCTTC.

This clonotype has a count of ten or more. The rearrangement uses TRBV7-9 and TRBJ2-7; no firm D call. The CDR3 covers 14 residues. Looked up from germline, CDR1 is SEHNR and CDR2 is FQNEAQ (reference sequence). The V end was cut by 3 bases, the J end by 0 bases, with 9 bases between. The CDR3: CASSFPGSSYEQYF. As DNA, the CDR3 is TGTGCCAGCAGCTTCCCCGGATCCTCCTACGAGCAGTACTTC.

This clonotype has only one observation. V gene TRBV10-3 combines with J gene TRBJ2-7; possibly TRBD2 for D (5 bases). This CDR3 spans 11 amino acids. Germline V gives CDR1 ENHRY, CDR2 SYGVKD. Deletions cut 10 bases from V and 4 bases from J, with 11 bases between. The CDR3 DNA reads TGTGCCACCGGGATGGGGTACGAGCAGTACTTC. Amino acids: CATGMGYEQYF.

The rearrangement links TRBV4-1 to TRBJ2-2, with D possibly TRBD2 on 5 matching bases. This CDR3 region has 16 residues. V dropped 3 bases and J dropped 4 bases, with 15 bases sitting between them. In germline, CDR1 is MGHRA, CDR2 YSYEKL. The CDR3 here is CASSQAEGFGTGELFF. CDR3 DNA sequence: TGCGCCAGCAGCCAGGCAGAGGGATTTGGCACCGGGGAGCTGTTTTTT.

In this sample, this clonotype turned up a few times. The rearrangement uses TRBV27 and TRBJ2-7, with D unresolved. The CDR3 totals 14 residues. The V and J ends lost 8 bases and 3 bases respectively, with 17 bases between them. The germline gives CDR1 MNHEY, CDR2 SMNVEV (reference sequence). CDR3 amino acids: CASRPPLIDYEQYF. The CDR3 DNA is TGTGCCAGCCGCCCCCCCCTTATTGACTACGAGCAGTACTTC.